The TCR beta chain described here comes from a study of blood T cells in healthy people across ages. V gave up 8 bases and J gave up 1 base, with 14 bases separating them. This CDR3 is built from 14 residues. Germline CDR1 reads DFQATT; CDR2 reads SNEGSKA (reference sequence). This clonotype was seen a single time. A J-beta primer mix and a sample-barcoded 5' primer were used in a second PCR of about 7 to 12 cycles. Each CDR3 protein gets one entry after TCRdb re-called the 5' RACE reads with MiXCR. The sample has fewer than 900,000 distinct CDR3 sequences; over 45% are singletons. The chain carries TRBV20-1 and TRBJ2-2; weak D call: TRBD1 (5 bases). Material: blood. This TCR was recovered from a woman aged 60 to 75 in good health. CDR3 nucleotides: TGCAGTACTAACAGGCAGTTGAACACCGGGGAGCTGTTTTTT. As protein: CSTNRQLNTGELFF.